A single sample is the source of the 23 T cell receptor beta chains below, sequenced in a study of cytomegalovirus exposure and HLA in healthy donors. Researchers ran the PCR with 60 Vbeta and 13 Jbeta primers. TCRdb's table, derived via immunoSEQ multiplex PCR, lists solely in-frame clones and lacks some. The sample consists of approximately 140,000 clones, approximately 71% of them appearing once. Specimen: PBMCs. The receptors here all came from a woman aged 45 to 65 in good health and CMV-seronegative.

V usage is TRBV2 and J usage is TRBJ1-2; TRBD1 matches 9 bases. The CDR3 is 13 amino acids. Trimming at V came to 9 bases and at J to 8 bases, leaving 10 bases not matched to a gene. From germline, CDR1 is SNHLY and CDR2 FYNNEI. The CDR3 sequence is CASFGQGLGGYTF. DNA of the CDR3: TGTGCCAGTTTTGGACAGGGGCTTGGAGGCTACACCTTC. The whole variable domain, remainder taken from reference TRBV2 and TRBJ1-2, is EPEVTQTPSHQVTQMGQEVILRCVPISNHLYFYWYRQILGQKVEFLVSFYNNEISEKSEIFDDQFSVERPDGSNFTLKIRSTKLEDSAMYFCASFGQGLGGYTFGSGTRLTVV.

This clone was observed a few times. The chain uses TRBV10-3 and TRBJ2-3; tentatively, D is TRBD2 (6 bases). V was clipped by 4 bases and J by 0 bases, with 11 bases between them. The germline V gene has CDR1 ENHRY and CDR2 SYGVKD. The CDR3 sequence is 15 residues long. The CDR3 region is CAISVVGGSTDTQYF. DNA for the CDR3: TGTGCCATCAGTGTAGTGGGGGGAAGCACAGATACGCAGTATTTT.

This chain uses TRBV5-1 with TRBJ2-1, with 9 bases that match TRBD2. With V trimmed by 4 bases and J by 9 bases, 5 bases remained unmatched. The CDR3 contains 13 residues. Germline values: CDR1 SGHRS, CDR2 YFSETQ. CDR3 residues: CASSPGLAVEQFF. CDR3 DNA sequence: TGCGCCAGCAGCCCGGGACTAGCAGTTGAGCAGTTCTTC.

V gene TRBV4-1 combines with J gene TRBJ1-5, with D perhaps TRBD1 (5 bases). The V end lost 0 bases, the J end lost 0 bases, and 12 bases lay between the germline ends. The length of the CDR3 is 17 residues. CDR1 MGHRA and CDR2 YSYEKL come from the germline V gene. This chain's CDR3 is CASSQEAQDYSNQPQHF. As DNA, the CDR3 is TGCGCCAGCAGCCAAGAGGCACAGGACTATAGCAATCAGCCCCAGCATTTT.

The chain joins TRBV6-1 to TRBJ2-1, with D maybe TRBD1 (6 bases). CDR1 and CDR2 (germline): MNHNS, SASEGT. The ends were cut back, 1 base at V and 5 bases at J, with 15 bases in the middle. The CDR3 has 16 amino acids. CDR3 in DNA: TGTGCCAGCAGTGAAGAAGAGGGGGTCGGGAACAATGAGCAGTTCTTC. This gives the protein CASSEEEGVGNNEQFF.

This clone was picked up a small number of times. The V gene is TRBV4-1, the J gene TRBJ2-4; D call uncertain. V was cut by 0 bases and J by 8 bases, with 14 bases left in between. CDR1 and CDR2 from the germline V gene are MGHRA and YSYEKL. This CDR3 is 15 amino acids long. This CDR3 is CASSQEFSAHDIQYF. The CDR3 DNA reads TGCGCCAGCAGCCAAGAGTTCAGCGCTCATGACATTCAGTACTTC.

This clone was detected only once. This sequence joins TRBV11-2 and TRBJ2-7; D is perhaps TRBD1 (6 bases). This CDR3 has 16 residues. CDR1 is SGHAT and CDR2 is FQNNGV in the germline V gene. With 4 bases removed from V and 6 bases from J, the gap between germline ends came to 22 bases. Here the CDR3 reads CASSSWGGQGFGEQYF. CDR3 nucleotides: TGTGCCAGCAGCTCATGGGGTGGGCAGGGGTTTGGCGAGCAGTACTTC.

V usage is TRBV11-1 and J usage is TRBJ1-6; TRBD1 might be the D (5 bases). The CDR3 has 13 residues. V shed 3 bases and J shed 12 bases, with 12 bases lying between them. Germline values: CDR1 SGHAT, CDR2 FQDESV (reference sequence). CDR3 nucleotide sequence: TGTGCCAGCAGCTTCAGGGCGGAACTACCCCTCCACTTT. This encodes CASSFRAELPLHF.

The CDR3 region is CASSLQGDFTLDEQYF. The CDR3 DNA reads as TGTGCCAGCAGCTTACAGGGTGACTTTACCCTTGACGAGCAGTACTTC. The gene calls are TRBV7-2 and TRBJ2-7, with D tentatively TRBD1 (5 bases). Trimming pared 2 bases from V and 5 bases from J, leaving 19 bases between. CDR3 length equals 16 residues. Germline-derived CDR1 and CDR2 are SGHTA and FQGNSA. Based on the CDR3 plus reference TRBV7-2 and TRBJ2-7, the full variable domain is GAGVSQSPSNKVTEKGKDVELRCDPISGHTALYWYRQSLGQGLEFLIYFQGNSAPDKSGLPSDRFSAERTGGSVSTLTIQRTQQEDSAVYLCASSLQGDFTLDEQYFGPGTRLTVT.

This rearrangement joins TRBV11-2 to TRBJ2-1, with 8 bases lining up with TRBD2. V was pared by 2 bases and J by 6 bases, with 6 bases of the junction left unmatched. This CDR3 has 15 residues. Germline assignment: CDR1 SGHAT and CDR2 FQNNGV. In DNA form, the CDR3 reads TGTGCCAGCAGCTTATTGCGGGGGGCCTCCAATGAGCAGTTCTTC. It specifies CASSLLRGASNEQFF.

This chain links TRBV7-8 with TRBJ1-2; D remains unclear. The CDR3 contains 15 residues. V was clipped by 5 bases and J by 4 bases, with 17 bases between them. The germline CDR1 and CDR2 sequences are SGHVS and FQNEAQ. The CDR3 loop reads CASSPHGGPSYGYTF. The CDR3 bases are TGTGCCAGCAGCCCCCATGGCGGTCCCTCCTATGGCTACACCTTC.

V is TRBV10-3 and J is TRBJ2-5; D gene ambiguous. V gave up 3 bases and J gave up 1 base, with 15 bases separating them. Germline loops: CDR1 ENHRY, CDR2 SYGVKD. The CDR3 covers 16 residues. Here the CDR3 DNA reads TGTGCCATCAGTGAACTGGAGCTGCTGATCCAAGAGACCCAGTACTTC. Translation: CAISELELLIQETQYF.

The V gene is TRBV13, the J gene TRBJ2-2; 10 bases line up with TRBD2. CDR1 is PRHDT, CDR2 FYEKMQ, per germline (reference sequence). There are 16 residues in the CDR3. V was pared by 4 bases and J by 1 base, with 3 bases of the junction left unmatched. The CDR3 nucleotides read TGTGCCAGCAGCTACTTAGCGGGGGGGAACACCGGGGAGCTGTTTTTT. Translating it yields CASSYLAGGNTGELFF. Full variable domain (remainder filled in from reference TRBV13 and TRBJ2-2): AAGVIQSPRHLIKEKRETATLKCYPIPRHDTVYWYQQGPGQDPQFLISFYEKMQSDKGSIPDRFSAQQFSDYHSELNMSSLELGDSALYFCASSYLAGGNTGELFFGEGSRLTVL.

CDR3: CASSLWAGTQFF. CDR3 DNA sequence: TGTGCCAGCAGTTTATGGGCGGGGACCCAGTTCTTC. The genes are TRBV27 and TRBJ2-1, with D possibly matching TRBD2 (6 bases). The V end was cut by 1 base, the J end by 13 bases, with 11 bases between. The CDR3 totals 12 residues. Germline lookup yields CDR1 MNHEY and CDR2 SMNVEV (reference sequence).

V and J are TRBV27 and TRBJ1-5, with D perhaps TRBD1 (6 bases). The CDR3 runs 15 residues. CDR1 and CDR2 (germline): MNHEY, SMNVEV (reference sequence). Trimming removed 3 bases at V and 7 bases at J, with 16 bases between. The CDR3, as DNA: TGTGCCAGCAGTTTGGACAGCGCTGGGATACAGCCCCAGCATTTT. Protein product: CASSLDSAGIQPQHF.

The chain combines TRBV5-1 with TRBJ2-2; 10 bases align to TRBD1. The V gene's germline CDR1 is SGHRS and CDR2 YFSETQ. This CDR3 contains 17 residues. V lost 0 bases, J lost 4 bases, and 6 bases stayed unmatched. CDR3 DNA: TGCGCCAGCAGCTTGGACGGACAGGGGGTCCGCACCGGGGAGCTGTTTTTT. Amino acid sequence: CASSLDGQGVRTGELFF.

This chain joins TRBV6-4 and TRBJ1-6; D call uncertain. In germline, CDR1 is MRHNA, CDR2 SNTAGT. Trimming pared 0 bases from V and 9 bases from J, leaving 9 bases between. The CDR3 spans 14 residues. CDR3 sequence reads: CASSDSNTGSPLHF. The DNA for the CDR3 is TGTGCCAGCAGTGACTCCAATACCGGTTCACCCCTCCACTTT.

This chain connects TRBV7-2 to TRBJ2-7; maybe TRBD1 (6 bases). The germline gives CDR1 SGHTA, CDR2 FQGNSA. V was cut by 2 bases and J by 5 bases, with 19 bases left in between. The CDR3 has 16 amino acids. The chain's CDR3 is CASSLFPGQGFDEQYF. The DNA of the CDR3 is TGTGCCAGCAGCTTATTTCCCGGTCAGGGGTTCGACGAGCAGTACTTC.

The chain recombines TRBV19 with TRBJ1-2; possibly TRBD1 for D (5 bases). With 3 bases removed from V and 1 base from J, the gap between germline ends came to 12 bases. Looked up from germline, CDR1 is LNHDA and CDR2 is SQIVND (reference sequence). The CDR3 has 15 residues. CDR3 in amino acids: CASSIPGESNYGYTF. The DNA for the CDR3 is TGTGCCAGTAGTATCCCGGGGGAGAGTAACTATGGCTACACCTTC.

CDR3 nucleotide sequence: TGTGCCAGTAGTAAACGGGACAGGAACACTGAAGCTTTCTTT. Amino acids: CASSKRDRNTEAFF. The rearrangement uses TRBV19 and TRBJ1-1, with TRBD1 matching 7 bases. The CDR3 loop spans 14 amino acids. CDR1 and CDR2 (germline): LNHDA, SQIVND (reference sequence). V shed 4 bases and J 1 base; nucleotides not matched to a gene: 3.

V usage is TRBV5-1 and J usage is TRBJ2-6; possibly TRBD2 for D (6 bases). The V end lost 0 bases, the J end lost 1 base, and 11 bases lay between the germline ends. The CDR3 is made up of 17 amino acids. Germline CDR1 and CDR2: SGHRS and YFSETQ. The CDR3 sequence is CASSLDRERSGANVLTF. CDR3 sequence (DNA): TGCGCCAGCAGCTTGGACCGGGAGCGGTCTGGGGCCAACGTCCTGACTTTC.

V and J are TRBV6-1 and TRBJ1-4; 11 nucleotides align to TRBD1. V shed 4 bases and J 7 bases; nucleotides not matched to a gene: 5. The germline V gene encodes CDR1 MNHNS and CDR2 SASEGT. CDR3 size: 15 residues. The CDR3 DNA is TGTGCCAGCAGTGCCTCCGGGACAGGGGGTGAAAAACTGTTTTTT. This sequence encodes CASSASGTGGEKLFF.

This chain uses TRBV7-6 with TRBJ1-2; D is perhaps TRBD1 (6 bases). V was clipped by 5 bases and J by 4 bases, with 11 bases between them. Germline V gene lookup returns CDR1 SGHVS and CDR2 FNYEAQ. This CDR3 contains 13 residues. CDR3 nucleotide sequence: TGTGCCAGCAGCCGCGGACAGAGCTATGGCTACACCTTC. Its translation: CASSRGQSYGYTF.